These T cell receptor beta chains were read from a single sample in a study of shared clonotypes between healthy human individuals. Repertoires were generated with immunoSEQ multiplex PCR, while TCRdb's copy carries only in-frame clones and drops some. The data show roughly 2.4 million clones, 90% to 97% seen once. The specimen sequenced was naive CD4+ T cells sorted from blood. These receptors were collected from a man aged 18 to 35 in good health. The CDR3 runs from the conserved cysteine through the conserved F or W. The D gene is left open where the match is weak. Not all rows give a size; the values are once, few, many and, for expanded clones, a class.

j_call	v_call	clone_size	d_call	cdr3_nt	cdr3_aa
TRBJ1-5	TRBV4-1	-	-	TGCGCCAGCAGCCAAGATATGACTCGCGGTCAGCCCCAGCATTTT	CASSQDMTRGQPQHF
TRBJ2-1	TRBV2	few	-	TGTGCCAGCAAGGGGAATGAGCAGTTCTTC	CASKGNEQFF
TRBJ1-2	TRBV15	-	-	TGTGCCACCAGTCAAGCCGGGCCCAACTATGGCTACACCTTC	CATSQAGPNYGYTF
TRBJ2-7	TRBV6-1	-	-	TGTGCCAGCAGTGAGCCCCGGGACGGACGCCCTAACTACGAGCAGTACTTC	CASSEPRDGRPNYEQYF
TRBJ2-5	TRBV6-1	-	-	TGTGCCAGCAGTGAAGCGTGGACAGAAGAGACCCAGTACTTC	CASSEAWTEETQYF
TRBJ2-7	TRBV27	-	TRBD1	TGTGCCAGCAGTCCGGGACAGAGCTACGAGCAGTACTTC	CASSPGQSYEQYF
TRBJ2-5	TRBV10-3	-	-	TGTGCCATCGGGGAGGGACAGTCCCCGTGGGCCCAGTACTTC	CAIGEGQSPWAQYF
TRBJ2-7	TRBV18	-	TRBD2	TGTGCCAGCTCACCATCGGGACTAGCCGGGAGATTAACCGAGCAGTACTTC	CASSPSGLAGRLTEQYF
TRBJ1-1	TRBV7-3	-	-	TGTGCCAGCAGCAAGACGCTGAACACTGAAGCTTTCTTT	CASSKTLNTEAFF
TRBJ2-1	TRBV2	-	TRBD2	TGTGCCAGCAGTGAATGGAGCGGGGGTTCCTACAATGAGCAGTTCTTC	CASSEWSGGSYNEQFF
TRBJ2-5	TRBV10-3	-	-	TGTGCCATCAGCACCGGGACGTCAGAGACCCAGTACTTC	CAISTGTSETQYF
TRBJ1-4	TRBV5-3	once	TRBD1	TGTGCCAGAAGCCAGTGGACAGGGGATGAAAAACTGTTTTTT	CARSQWTGDEKLFF
TRBJ1-6	TRBV6-5	once	-	TGTGCCAGCACCTCAGAGAACAATCATAATTCACCCCTCCACTTT	CASTSENNHNSPLHF
TRBJ2-1	TRBV7-9	-	TRBD1	TGTGCCAGCAGCTTAGCCGGGACAGGAAACAATGAGCAGTTCTTC	CASSLAGTGNNEQFF
TRBJ2-7	TRBV5-6	-	-	TGTGCCAGCAGCTTTGGCCACGAGCAGTACTTC	CASSFGHEQYF
TRBJ2-1	TRBV18	-	TRBD1	TGTGCCAGCTCACCATCCGGGACAGGGTTTTACAATGAGCAGTTCTTC	CASSPSGTGFYNEQFF
TRBJ2-6	TRBV6-5	-	-	TGTGCGACCTCGAGGGTGGTCTCTGGGGCCAACGTCCTGACTTTC	CATSRVVSGANVLTF
TRBJ2-5	TRBV6-5	-	-	TGTGCCAGCAGAAAATTACTAGAAACCGAGACCCAGTACTTC	CASRKLLETETQYF
TRBJ2-7	TRBV5-1	-	TRBD2	TGCGCCAGCAGCCGACTAGCGGGAGGCGGCGAGCAGTACTTC	CASSRLAGGGEQYF
TRBJ2-7	TRBV5-1	-	-	TGCGCCAGCAGCCCGGGACCACAAGTAGAGCAGTACTTC	CASSPGPQVEQYF
TRBJ2-7	TRBV23-1	-	-	TGCGCCAGCAGTCGATCGACAGCTGATTACGAGCAGTACTTC	CASSRSTADYEQYF
TRBJ2-1	TRBV4-1	-	TRBD2	TGCGCCAGCAGCCAGCTACCGGGACTAAAGTCGTACAATGAGCAGTTCTTC	CASSQLPGLKSYNEQFF
TRBJ1-6	TRBV7-2	-	-	TGTGCCAGCAGCTTAGAAAGAGATTCACCCCTCCACTTT	CASSLERDSPLHF
TRBJ1-2	TRBV10-1	-	TRBD1	TGCGCCAGCAGAGCACCCCGCCCAGGGGGATATGGCTACACCTTC	CASRAPRPGGYGYTF
TRBJ2-5	TRBV19	-	-	TGTGCCAGTAGTATACATGCGGGGTCCCAAGAGACCCAGTACTTC	CASSIHAGSQETQYF
TRBJ1-1	TRBV29-1	-	-	TGCAGCGTTGAATATTACTCGGACACTGAAGCTTTCTTT	CSVEYYSDTEAFF
TRBJ2-3	TRBV5-1	-	-	TGCGCCAGCACTACCGACAGGTCCCCAGATACGCAGTATTTT	CASTTDRSPDTQYF
TRBJ2-2	TRBV5-1	-	TRBD1	TGCGCCAGCAGCCTAAACCCGGGACAGGGGGCCGGGGAGCTGTTTTTT	CASSLNPGQGAGELFF
TRBJ1-3	TRBV7-9	-	TRBD1	TGTGCCAGCAGCCCGGGGACAGGCTCTGGAAACACCATATATTTT	CASSPGTGSGNTIYF
TRBJ1-2	TRBV6-1	-	-	TGTGCCAGCAGTGACCCAGCGGCGAACAGGCCCCACTATGGCTACACCTTC	CASSDPAANRPHYGYTF
TRBJ2-2	TRBV7-2	-	TRBD2	TGTGCCAGCAGCTTTGCGGGAGGTGGCACCGGGGAGCTGTTTTTT	CASSFAGGGTGELFF
TRBJ1-5	TRBV27	once	TRBD1	TGTGCCAGCAGTTTACGACAGGGGGTGGTTCAGCCCCAGCATTTT	CASSLRQGVVQPQHF
TRBJ2-3	TRBV7-9	-	-	TGTGCCAGCAGCTTACTTTCCCCCCGGAGGGAGGATACGCAGTATTTT	CASSLLSPRREDTQYF
TRBJ2-7	TRBV4-1	-	-	TGCGCCAGCAGCCAAGGTCTCATTTTGGGGAGTCTAAGCTACGAGCAGTACTTC	CASSQGLILGSLSYEQYF
TRBJ2-7	TRBV10-1	-	TRBD2	TGCGCCAGCAGCCCATGGACTAGCGGGAGCATTGTAGTCTACGAGCAGTACTTC	CASSPWTSGSIVVYEQYF
TRBJ2-5	TRBV25-1	-	TRBD2	TGTGCCAGCAGTGCCTCACTAGCGGGGGGCGGGGAGACCCAGTACTTC	CASSASLAGGGETQYF
TRBJ1-2	TRBV5-1	-	TRBD1	TGCGCCAGCGCATATAAAAGGGACAGGGATATATATGGCTACACCTTC	CASAYKRDRDIYGYTF
TRBJ2-5	TRBV30	few	-	TGTGCCTGGAGTGTCCCGGGGACCGCGATAGAGACCCAGTACTTC	CAWSVPGTAIETQYF
TRBJ2-3	TRBV9	-	-	TGTGCCAGCAGCGTCACAACAGGGTTGGTCACAGATACGCAGTATTTT	CASSVTTGLVTDTQYF
TRBJ1-6	TRBV19	once	-	TGTGCCAGTAGTATGGGAGTCAAGAATTCACCCCTCCACTTT	CASSMGVKNSPLHF
TRBJ2-7	TRBV6-5	-	TRBD1	TGTGCCAGCACTCCGGGACAGGCCTACGAGCAGTACTTC	CASTPGQAYEQYF
TRBJ2-6	TRBV19	once	-	TGTGCCAGTAGTATTGCGCAGGCCTCTGGGGCCAACGTCCTGACTTTC	CASSIAQASGANVLTF
TRBJ2-5	TRBV5-4	-	-	TGTGCCAGCAGCTCCGACGGCACTAGGGACGAGACCCAGTACTTC	CASSSDGTRDETQYF
TRBJ2-2	TRBV5-4	-	TRBD1	TGTGCCAGCAGCTTGGAGGGCAGGGGGCATGGCACCGGGGAGCTGTTTTTT	CASSLEGRGHGTGELFF
TRBJ1-3	TRBV6-5	-	-	TGTGCCAGCGCGCGGGGGAGTGGAAACACCATATATTTT	CASARGSGNTIYF
TRBJ2-3	TRBV7-3	-	-	TGTGCCAGCAGCTTAGAGGCGATTAGCACAGATACGCAGTATTTT	CASSLEAISTDTQYF
TRBJ2-1	TRBV19	-	-	TGTGCCAGTAGTATAGAACGAATAGTTGGCTACAATGAGCAGTTCTTC	CASSIERIVGYNEQFF
TRBJ2-7	TRBV27	-	-	TGTGCCAGCAGTTTAGCGGAAGGCTCCTACGAGCAGTACTTC	CASSLAEGSYEQYF
TRBJ2-7	TRBV5-1	-	TRBD2	TGCGCCAGCAGCTTAGGCCCGGGGCGGCGGGAGGCCCACGAGCAGTACTTC	CASSLGPGRREAHEQYF
TRBJ1-2	TRBV19	-	TRBD1	TGTGCCAGTAGTACAGGACAGGGTATAACCTATGGCTACACCTTC	CASSTGQGITYGYTF
TRBJ2-7	TRBV10-3	-	-	TGTGCCATCAGTGCTGCCCTCCAGACTGCCTACGAGCAGTACTTC	CAISAALQTAYEQYF
TRBJ1-4	TRBV5-1	-	-	TGCGCCAGCAGCTTGGTGGTTGGGAAGGCTAATGAAAAACTGTTTTTT	CASSLVVGKANEKLFF
TRBJ1-1	TRBV19	-	-	TGTGCCTCTAAGACGACCCTGAACACTGAAGCTTTCTTT	CASKTTLNTEAFF
TRBJ2-1	TRBV10-3	-	-	TGTGCCATCAGTGAGTCGTCGGGGGAGGAGTTCTTC	CAISESSGEEFF
TRBJ2-5	TRBV6-5	once	-	TGTGCCAGCAGTTACAGGGTGGCACAAGGGACCCAGTACTTC	CASSYRVAQGTQYF
TRBJ1-1	TRBV27	-	-	TGTGCCAGCAGTTTGCTGGGGGTAGGCGAGAACACTGAAGCTTTCTTT	CASSLLGVGENTEAFF
TRBJ1-2	TRBV6-5	-	-	TGTGCCAGCAGTCAGGGTGGGGTGGGCTATGGCTACACCTTC	CASSQGGVGYGYTF